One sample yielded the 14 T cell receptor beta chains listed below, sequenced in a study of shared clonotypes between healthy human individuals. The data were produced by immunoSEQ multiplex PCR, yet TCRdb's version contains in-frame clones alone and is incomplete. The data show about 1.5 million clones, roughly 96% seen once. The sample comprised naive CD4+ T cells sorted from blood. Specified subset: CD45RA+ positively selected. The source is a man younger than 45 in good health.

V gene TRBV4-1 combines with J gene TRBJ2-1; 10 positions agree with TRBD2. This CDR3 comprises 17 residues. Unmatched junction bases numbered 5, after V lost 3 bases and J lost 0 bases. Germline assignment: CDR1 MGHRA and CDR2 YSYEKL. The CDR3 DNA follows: TGCGCCAGCAGCCACCTACTAGCGGGACTCTCCTACAATGAGCAGTTCTTC. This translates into CASSHLLAGLSYNEQFF.

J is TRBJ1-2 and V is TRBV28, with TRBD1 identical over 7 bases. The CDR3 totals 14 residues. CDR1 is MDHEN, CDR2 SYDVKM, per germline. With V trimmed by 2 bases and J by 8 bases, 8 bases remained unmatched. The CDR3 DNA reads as TGTGCCAGCAGTTTAGCCGCGACAGGGAGAGGCTACACCTTC. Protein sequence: CASSLAATGRGYTF.

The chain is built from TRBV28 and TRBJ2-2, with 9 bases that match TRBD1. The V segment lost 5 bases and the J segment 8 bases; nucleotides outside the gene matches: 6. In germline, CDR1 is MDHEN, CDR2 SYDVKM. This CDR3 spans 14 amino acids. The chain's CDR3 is CASSVQGAGGELFF. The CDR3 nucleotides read TGTGCCAGCAGTGTACAGGGGGCGGGAGGGGAGCTGTTTTTT. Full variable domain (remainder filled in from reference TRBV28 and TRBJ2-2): DVKVTQSSRYLVKRTGEKVFLECVQDMDHENMFWYRQDPGLGLRLIYFSYDVKMKEKGDIPEGYSVSREKKERFSLILESASTNQTSMYLCASSVQGAGGELFFGEGSRLTVL.

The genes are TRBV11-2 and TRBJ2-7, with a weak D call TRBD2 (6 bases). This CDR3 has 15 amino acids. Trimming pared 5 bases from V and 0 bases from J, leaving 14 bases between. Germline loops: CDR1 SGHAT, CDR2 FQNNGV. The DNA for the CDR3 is TGTGCCAGCAGCCCCCACGGGGACTTCTCCTACGAGCAGTACTTC. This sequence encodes CASSPHGDFSYEQYF.

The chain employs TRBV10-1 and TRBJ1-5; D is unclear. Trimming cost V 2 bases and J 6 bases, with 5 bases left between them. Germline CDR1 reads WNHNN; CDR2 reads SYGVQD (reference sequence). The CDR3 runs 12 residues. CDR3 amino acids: CASSEGSQPQHF. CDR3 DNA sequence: TGCGCCAGCAGTGAGGGGTCTCAGCCCCAGCATTTT.

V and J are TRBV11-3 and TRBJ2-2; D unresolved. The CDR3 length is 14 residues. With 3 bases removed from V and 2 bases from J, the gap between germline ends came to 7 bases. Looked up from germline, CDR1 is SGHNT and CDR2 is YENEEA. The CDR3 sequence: CASSFSSNTGELFF. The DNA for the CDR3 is TGTGCCAGCAGCTTCTCGAGTAACACCGGGGAGCTGTTTTTT.

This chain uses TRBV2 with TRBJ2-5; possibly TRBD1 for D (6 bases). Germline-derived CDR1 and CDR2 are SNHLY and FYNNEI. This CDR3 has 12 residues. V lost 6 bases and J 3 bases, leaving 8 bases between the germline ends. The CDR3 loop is CASRQGKETQYF. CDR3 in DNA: TGTGCCAGCAGGCAGGGGAAAGAGACCCAGTACTTC.

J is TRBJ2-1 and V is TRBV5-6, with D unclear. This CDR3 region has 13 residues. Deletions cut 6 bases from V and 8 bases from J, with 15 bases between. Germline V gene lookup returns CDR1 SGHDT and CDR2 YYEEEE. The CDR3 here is CASIKDMWDEQFF. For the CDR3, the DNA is TGTGCCAGCATCAAAGACATGTGGGATGAGCAGTTCTTC.

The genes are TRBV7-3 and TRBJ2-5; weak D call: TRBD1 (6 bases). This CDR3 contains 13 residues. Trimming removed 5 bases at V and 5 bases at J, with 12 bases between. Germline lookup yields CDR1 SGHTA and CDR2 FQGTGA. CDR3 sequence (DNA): TGTGCCAGCAGCCAAGCAGGGGAGGAGACCCAGTACTTC. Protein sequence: CASSQAGEETQYF.

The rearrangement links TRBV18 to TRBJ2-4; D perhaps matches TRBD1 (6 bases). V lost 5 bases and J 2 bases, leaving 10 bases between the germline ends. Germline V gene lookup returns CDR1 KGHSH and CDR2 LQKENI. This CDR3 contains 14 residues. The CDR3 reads CASSTGTTKNIQYF. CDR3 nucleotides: TGTGCCAGCTCAACAGGGACGACCAAAAACATTCAGTACTTC.

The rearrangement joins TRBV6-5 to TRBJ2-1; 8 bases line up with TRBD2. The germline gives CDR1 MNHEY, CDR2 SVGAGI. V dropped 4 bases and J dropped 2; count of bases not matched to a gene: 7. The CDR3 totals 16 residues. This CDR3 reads CASSSLAGRTYNEQFF. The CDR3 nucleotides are TGTGCCAGCAGTTCCTTAGCGGGAAGGACCTACAATGAGCAGTTCTTC.

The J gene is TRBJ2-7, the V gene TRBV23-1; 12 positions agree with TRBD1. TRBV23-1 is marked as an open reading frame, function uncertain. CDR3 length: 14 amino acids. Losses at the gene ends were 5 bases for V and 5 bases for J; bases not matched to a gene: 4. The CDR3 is CASSSGTGGHEQYF. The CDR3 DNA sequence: TGCGCCAGCAGTTCCGGGACAGGGGGCCACGAGCAGTACTTC.

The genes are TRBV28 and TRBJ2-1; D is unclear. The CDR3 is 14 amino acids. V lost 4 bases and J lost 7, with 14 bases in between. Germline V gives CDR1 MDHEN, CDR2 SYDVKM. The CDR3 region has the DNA TGTGCCAGCAGTTATCAGTCGGGTATTAATGAGCAGTTCTTC. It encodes CASSYQSGINEQFF.

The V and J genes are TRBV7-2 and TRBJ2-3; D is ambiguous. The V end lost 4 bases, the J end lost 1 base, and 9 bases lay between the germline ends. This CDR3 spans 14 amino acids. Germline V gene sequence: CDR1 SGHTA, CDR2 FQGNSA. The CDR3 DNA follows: TGTGCCAGCAGCTACGTAAGGGGCACAGATACGCAGTATTTT. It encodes CASSYVRGTDTQYF.